Sequencing of this TCR beta chain was carried out in a study of T cells of healthy individuals. This clonotype was observed many times. Losses at the gene ends were 0 bases for V and 5 bases for J; bases not matched to a gene: 4. Per the germline V gene, CDR1 is ENHRY and CDR2 is SYGVKD. The CDR3 covers 15 residues. MiXCR was run by TCRdb on the 5' RACE reads, yielding one entry per CDR3 protein. The repertoire holds fewer than 90,000 distinct CDR3 sequences, approximately 4.8% seen once, with around 6.9% in the top ten. This clonotype was obtained from a female donor in good health. The J gene is TRBJ2-7, the V gene TRBV10-3, with TRBD1 identical over 10 bases. CDR3 DNA: TGTGCCATCAGTGAGTCTCGACAGGGGGCCCACGAGCAGTACTTC. Translation: CAISESRQGAHEQYF.